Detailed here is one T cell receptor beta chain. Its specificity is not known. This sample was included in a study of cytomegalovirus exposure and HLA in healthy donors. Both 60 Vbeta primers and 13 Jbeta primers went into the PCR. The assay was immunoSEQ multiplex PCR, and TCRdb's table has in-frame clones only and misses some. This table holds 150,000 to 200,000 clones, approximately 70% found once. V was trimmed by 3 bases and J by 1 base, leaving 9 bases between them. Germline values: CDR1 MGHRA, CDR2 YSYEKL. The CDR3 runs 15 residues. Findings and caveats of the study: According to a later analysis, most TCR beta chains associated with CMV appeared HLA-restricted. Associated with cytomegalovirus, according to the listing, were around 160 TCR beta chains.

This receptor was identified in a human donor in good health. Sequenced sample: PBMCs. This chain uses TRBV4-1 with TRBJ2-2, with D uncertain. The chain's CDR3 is CASSHFSENTGELFF. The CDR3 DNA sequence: TGCGCCAGCAGCCACTTCTCAGAGAACACCGGGGAGCTGTTTTTT.